This T cell receptor beta chain was captured by sequencing in a study of regulatory T cells in long-lasting Graves disease. Notes on the study in general: Analysis covered peripheral blood alone, not thyroid tissue.

In this sample, this clonotype turned up many times. Its specificity is not known. The time point denotes: newly diagnosed GD, antithyroid drugs for less than 3 months. The TCR library used RNA extracted from PBMCs. The patients were enrolled through endocrinology in Xi'an, China. Investigators prepared the TCR beta libraries by applying iRepertoire HTBI primers and Arm-PCR of CDR3 regions. MiXCR was run by TCRdb on the multiplex PCR reads, yielding one entry per CDR3 protein. The data hold approximately 390,000 distinct CDR3 sequences, with roughly 15% observed a single time. The V gene end was trimmed by 4 bases and the J gene end by 1 base; junction bases not matched to a gene: 5. This CDR3 is built from 16 residues. Germline lookup yields CDR1 SGHRS and CDR2 YFSETQ. The sample was also linked to a second study, of T cells in Graves' hyperthyroidism and ophthalmopathy. This second report adds: Disease duration under 2 months; hyperthyroidism patients were aged 18 to 65. The HTBI primer set was used in a first-round RT-PCR of the TCR CDR3.

The TCR was taken from a woman aged 18-29 years with Graves disease. The specimen was peripheral blood mononuclear cells (PBMCs), collected at new diagnosis, from a patient treated with antithyroid drugs. The V and J genes are TRBV5-1 and TRBJ2-1; 10 bases agree with TRBD2. The CDR3 nucleotides are TGCGCCAGCAGCCTATTACTAGCGGGATCCTACAATGAGCAGTTCTTC. Protein product: CASSLLLAGSYNEQFF.